This T cell receptor (beta chain) was sequenced during a study of T-cell memory formation after mild COVID-19. Overall study: TCR clustering was largely donor specific.

The study, taken as a whole, reports: A balance of CD4 and CD8 characterized clones contracting day 15 to 85, whereas later expanders leaned CD4+. Of the contracting clones, CD4+ ones lay mainly in CM and EM, and CD8+ ones in EMRA.

A few counts support this clonotype. The antigen is not known. Sample barcodes and UMIs were carried by the TCR alpha and TCR beta cDNA libraries that 5'RACE generated with constant-segment primers. TCRdb processed the 5' RACE reads anew with MiXCR; each CDR3 protein has one entry. The table lists approximately 340,000 distinct CDR3 sequences, around a sixth of them singletons. The germline gives CDR1 MNHEY, CDR2 SVGAGI. The CDR3 is 16 residues long. The ends lost 2 bases at V and 4 bases at J; junction bases unmatched: 9. The chain carries TRBV6-5 and TRBJ2-3; 7 bases line up with TRBD2. This receptor was identified in a young man who had mild COVID-19 (a few samples of this study predate the infection). Cell type and time point are not known. Material for sequencing was PBMCs or a T cell subset sorted from them (not recorded which). Here the CDR3 DNA reads TGTGCCAGCAGTTACCAGTCGGCGAGCGGGGCAGATACGCAGTATTTT. It yields the protein CASSYQSASGADTQYF.